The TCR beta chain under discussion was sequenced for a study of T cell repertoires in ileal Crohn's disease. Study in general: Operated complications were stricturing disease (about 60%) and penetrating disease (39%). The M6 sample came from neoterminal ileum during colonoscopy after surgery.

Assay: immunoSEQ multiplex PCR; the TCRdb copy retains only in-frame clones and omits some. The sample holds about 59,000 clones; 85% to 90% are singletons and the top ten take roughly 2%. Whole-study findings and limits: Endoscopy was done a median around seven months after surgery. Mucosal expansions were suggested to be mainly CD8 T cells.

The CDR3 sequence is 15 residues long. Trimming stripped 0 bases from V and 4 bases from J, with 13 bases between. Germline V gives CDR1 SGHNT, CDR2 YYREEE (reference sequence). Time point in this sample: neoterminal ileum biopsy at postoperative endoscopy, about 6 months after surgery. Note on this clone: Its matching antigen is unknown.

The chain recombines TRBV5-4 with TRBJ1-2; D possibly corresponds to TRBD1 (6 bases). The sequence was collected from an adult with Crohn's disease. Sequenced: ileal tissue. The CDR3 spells CASSLEQGRGYGYTF. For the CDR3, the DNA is TGTGCCAGCAGCTTGGAACAGGGAAGAGGCTATGGCTACACCTTC.